These T cell receptor beta chains were read from a single sample in a study of blood T cell repertoires in COVID-19. The table came from immunoSEQ multiplex PCR; TCRdb's copy has only in-frame clones and leaves some out. The sample records about 180,000 clones, approximately 90% being singletons. Material: peripheral blood. These receptors came from a woman between 45 and 60 years old with acute or convalescent COVID-19. Both conserved end residues are part of each CDR3. D genes are given only for firm matches. Size is omitted from some rows. Given values are once, few, many or a class for expanded clones.

13	.	.	TRBV4-2	TRBJ1-1	CASSQAGASEAFF	TGTGCCAGCAGCCAAGCAGGGGCGTCTGAAGCTTTCTTT
16	few	.	TRBV19	TRBJ2-3	CASSSHGRDSTDTQYF	TGTGCCAGTTCCTCTCACGGGAGAGACAGCACAGATACGCAGTATTTT
14	.	.	TRBV11-2	TRBJ2-3	CASSSPPRADTQYF	TGTGCCAGCAGCTCCCCCCCCAGGGCAGATACGCAGTATTTT
14	.	.	TRBV9	TRBJ2-5	CASSVGLGGETQYF	TGTGCCAGCAGCGTAGGGCTAGGGGGAGAGACCCAGTACTTC
18	.	.	TRBV7-9	TRBJ1-3	CASSLASSWRPSGNTIYF	TGTGCCAGCAGCTTAGCCTCCTCGTGGCGGCCTTCTGGAAACACCATATATTTT
16	.	TRBD1	TRBV7-6	TRBJ1-4	CASSLEGGLVNEKLFF	TGTGCCAGCAGCTTAGAAGGGGGCTTGGTTAATGAAAAACTGTTTTTT
15	.	.	TRBV30	TRBJ1-2	CAWSQGTGGIYGYTF	TGTGCCTGGAGTCAAGGGACCGGGGGGATTTATGGCTACACCTTC
15	.	.	TRBV9	TRBJ1-3	CASSVGQGTGNTIYF	TGTGCCAGCAGCGTAGGTCAGGGAACTGGAAACACCATATATTTT
15	.	.	TRBV7-9	TRBJ1-1	CASTLSTTVDTEAFF	TGTGCCAGCACCCTATCTACTACCGTGGACACTGAAGCTTTCTTT
12	.	.	TRBV3-1/TRBV3-2	TRBJ1-2	CASSQDRYGYTF	TGTGCCAGCAGCCAAGATCGCTATGGCTACACCTTC
13	.	TRBD1	TRBV12-3/TRBV12-4	TRBJ1-4	CASCLGGGEKLFF	TGTGCCAGCTGTTTAGGGGGCGGTGAAAAACTGTTTTTT
14	.	.	TRBV2	TRBJ1-1	CASSEVQGGAEAFF	TGTGCCAGCAGTGAAGTACAGGGAGGGGCTGAAGCTTTCTTT
14	.	.	TRBV14	TRBJ2-7	CASSLLAGVAEQYF	TGTGCCAGCAGTCTCTTAGCAGGGGTGGCCGAGCAGTACTTC
13	.	.	TRBV5-6	TRBJ1-2	CASSLTGPYGYTF	TGTGCCAGCAGCTTGACAGGGCCCTATGGCTACACCTTC
15	.	.	TRBV24-1	TRBJ1-5	CATSDMGGGNQPQHF	TGTGCCACCAGTGATATGGGGGGTGGCAATCAGCCCCAGCATTTT
14	once	TRBD2	TRBV5-6	TRBJ2-5	CASSLLAGEETQYF	TGTGCCAGCAGCTTACTAGCGGGAGAAGAGACCCAGTACTTC
17	once	.	TRBV27	TRBJ1-4	CASSLAGAGRGDEKLFF	TGTGCCAGCAGTCTCGCTGGGGCAGGCAGAGGAGATGAAAAACTGTTTTTT
15	once	TRBD1	TRBV6-5	TRBJ1-5	CASKEPEQGYQPQHF	TGTGCCAGCAAAGAACCAGAACAGGGGTATCAGCCCCAGCATTTT
16	few	TRBD1	TRBV18	TRBJ2-7	CASSPRADRDTYEQYF	TGTGCCAGCTCACCACGGGCGGACAGGGATACCTACGAGCAGTACTTC
13	once	TRBD1	TRBV19	TRBJ1-2	CASRQGPNYGYTF	TGTGCCAGTCGACAGGGCCCTAACTATGGCTACACCTTC
15	.	.	TRBV7-2	TRBJ1-1	CASSLVGPGRGEAFF	TGTGCCAGCAGCTTAGTGGGGCCAGGGCGAGGTGAAGCTTTCTTT
15	.	.	TRBV6-5	TRBJ1-3	CASTNWGVHGNTIYF	TGTGCCAGCACCAACTGGGGAGTCCATGGAAACACCATATATTTT
14	once	.	TRBV2	TRBJ2-1	CASSDSGYYNEQFF	TGTGCCAGCAGTGACAGCGGATACTACAATGAGCAGTTCTTC
13	.	.	TRBV30	TRBJ2-7	CAWSLGQGYEQYF	TGTGCCTGGAGTCTGGGGCAGGGGTACGAGCAGTACTTC
15	.	.	TRBV7-2	TRBJ1-5	CASSLVEGSNQPQHF	TGTGCCAGCAGCTTAGTGGAGGGGAGCAATCAGCCCCAGCATTTT
14	.	.	TRBV9	TRBJ1-6	CASSRGSNNSPLHF	TGTGCCAGCAGTAGGGGGAGTAATAATTCACCCCTCCACTTT
15	.	TRBD1	TRBV18	TRBJ2-5	CASSPQGQQQETQYF	TGTGCCAGCTCACCACAGGGACAGCAACAAGAGACCCAGTACTTC
16	.	.	TRBV9	TRBJ2-3	CASSASRRGSTDTQYF	TGTGCCAGCAGCGCGTCTCGACGGGGGAGCACAGATACGCAGTATTTT
17	.	TRBD1	TRBV14	TRBJ1-2	CASSQRTGGSTNYGYTF	TGTGCCAGCAGCCAAAGGACAGGGGGCTCTACTAACTATGGCTACACCTTC
14	.	.	TRBV3-1/TRBV3-2	TRBJ1-1	CASSVTGGNTEAFF	TGTGCCAGCAGTGTCACGGGGGGGAACACTGAAGCTTTCTTT
14	.	.	TRBV28	TRBJ2-2	CASSLHGQPGELFF	TGTGCCAGCAGTTTGCATGGACAGCCCGGGGAGCTGTTTTTT
17	.	TRBD2	TRBV4-3	TRBJ2-2	CASSQGPGLALPGELFF	TGCGCCAGCAGCCAGGGGCCGGGACTAGCCTTGCCCGGGGAGCTGTTTTTT
15	.	.	TRBV19	TRBJ1-1	CASSPQETQNTEAFF	TGTGCCAGCAGCCCCCAGGAAACACAGAACACTGAAGCTTTCTTT
15	.	TRBD1	TRBV5-1	TRBJ1-2	CASSSTSGQIYGYTF	TGCGCCAGCAGCTCTACCTCGGGACAGATATATGGCTACACCTTC
13	.	.	TRBV5-1	TRBJ1-1	CASSLAGNTEAFF	TGCGCCAGCAGCTTGGCAGGGAACACTGAAGCTTTCTTT
18	.	TRBD1	TRBV3-1/TRBV3-2	TRBJ1-1	CASSQGGIQGGFCTEAFF	TGTGCCAGCAGCCAAGGAGGGATCCAGGGGGGTTTTTGCACTGAAGCTTTCTTT
13	.	TRBD1	TRBV30	TRBJ1-5	CAWSGTGSQPQHF	TGTGCCTGGAGTGGGACAGGGAGCCAGCCCCAGCATTTT
15	few	TRBD2	TRBV10-3	TRBJ2-3	CAISRGGAGTDTQYF	TGTGCCATCAGCCGCGGGGGGGCGGGCACAGATACGCAGTATTTT
14	.	.	TRBV5-5	TRBJ2-1	CASSAELGYNEQFF	TGTGCCAGCAGCGCGGAGCTTGGCTACAATGAGCAGTTCTTC
16	.	.	TRBV6-1	TRBJ1-5	CASSEDLRGSPQPQHF	TGTGCCAGCAGTGAAGATTTAAGAGGGTCGCCTCAGCCCCAGCATTTT
16	.	TRBD2	TRBV7-2	TRBJ2-7	CASSDGLAGGVYEQYF	TGTGCCAGCAGCGATGGACTAGCGGGAGGAGTGTACGAGCAGTACTTC
13	once	TRBD2	TRBV5-1	TRBJ2-1	CASSLGSGSDTFF	TGCGCCAGCAGCTTGGGTAGCGGGAGTGATACGTTCTTC
15	.	TRBD2	TRBV3-1/TRBV3-2	TRBJ2-1	CASSQDLTSGRDQFF	TGTGCCAGCAGCCAAGACTTGACTAGCGGGAGAGACCAGTTCTTC
13	.	.	TRBV5-1	TRBJ2-7	CASSPQDLYEQYF	TGCGCCAGCAGCCCCCAGGACTTATACGAGCAGTACTTC
15	once	.	TRBV7-2	TRBJ1-1	CASSLLGGVNTEAFF	TGTGCCAGCAGCTTACTCGGCGGGGTGAACACTGAAGCTTTCTTT
14	.	.	TRBV4-3	TRBJ1-1	CASSPSTANTEAFF	TGCGCCAGCAGCCCCTCGACAGCGAACACTGAAGCTTTCTTT
15	.	TRBD2	TRBV5-1	TRBJ2-3	CASSSWSGNTDTQYF	TGCGCCAGCAGCTCCTGGAGCGGGAACACAGATACGCAGTATTTT
13	.	TRBD1	TRBV7-3	TRBJ1-2	CASSFNRGGGYTF	TGTGCCAGCAGCTTCAACAGGGGCGGCGGCTACACCTTC